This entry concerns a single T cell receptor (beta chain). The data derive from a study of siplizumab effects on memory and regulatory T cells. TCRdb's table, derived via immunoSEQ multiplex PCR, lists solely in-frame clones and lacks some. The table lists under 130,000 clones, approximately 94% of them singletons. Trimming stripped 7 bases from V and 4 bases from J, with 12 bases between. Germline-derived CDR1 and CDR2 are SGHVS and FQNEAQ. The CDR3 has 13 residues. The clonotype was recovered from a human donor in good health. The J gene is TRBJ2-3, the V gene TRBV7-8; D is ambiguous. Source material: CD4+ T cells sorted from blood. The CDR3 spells CASIPVGADTQYF. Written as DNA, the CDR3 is TGTGCCAGCATCCCCGTGGGTGCAGATACGCAGTATTTT.